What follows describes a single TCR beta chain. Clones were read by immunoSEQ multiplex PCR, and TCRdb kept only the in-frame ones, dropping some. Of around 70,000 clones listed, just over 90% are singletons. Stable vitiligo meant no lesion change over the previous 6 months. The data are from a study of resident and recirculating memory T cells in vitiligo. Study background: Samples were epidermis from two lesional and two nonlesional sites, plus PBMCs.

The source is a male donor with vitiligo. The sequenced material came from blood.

This chain's CDR3 is CASSLDATGSSYEQYF. The CDR3 DNA follows: TGTGCCAGCAGCTTAGATGCGACAGGGAGCTCCTACGAGCAGTACTTC. The rearrangement joins TRBV11-2 to TRBJ2-7, with 7 positions matching TRBD1. This CDR3 region has 16 residues. Germline V gene data show CDR1 as SGHAT and CDR2 as FQNNGV. V lost 0 bases to trimming and J lost 0 bases; unmatched junction nucleotides: 5.